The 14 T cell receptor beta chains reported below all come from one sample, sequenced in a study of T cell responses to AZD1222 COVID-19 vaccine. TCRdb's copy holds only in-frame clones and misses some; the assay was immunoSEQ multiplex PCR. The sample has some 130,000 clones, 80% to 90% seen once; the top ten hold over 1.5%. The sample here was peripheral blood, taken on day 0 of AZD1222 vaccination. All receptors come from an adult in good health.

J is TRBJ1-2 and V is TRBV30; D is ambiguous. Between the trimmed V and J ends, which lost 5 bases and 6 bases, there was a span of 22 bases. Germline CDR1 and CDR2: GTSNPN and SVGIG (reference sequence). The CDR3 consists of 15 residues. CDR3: CAWEPGAGYLDGYTF. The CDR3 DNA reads TGTGCCTGGGAACCCGGCGCAGGCTACCTCGATGGCTACACCTTC.

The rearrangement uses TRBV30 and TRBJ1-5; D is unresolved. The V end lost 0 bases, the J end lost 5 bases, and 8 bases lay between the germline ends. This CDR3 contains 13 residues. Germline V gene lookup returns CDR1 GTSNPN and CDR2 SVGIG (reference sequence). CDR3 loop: CAWSVRGDQPQHF. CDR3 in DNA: TGTGCCTGGAGTGTACGGGGAGATCAGCCCCAGCATTTT.

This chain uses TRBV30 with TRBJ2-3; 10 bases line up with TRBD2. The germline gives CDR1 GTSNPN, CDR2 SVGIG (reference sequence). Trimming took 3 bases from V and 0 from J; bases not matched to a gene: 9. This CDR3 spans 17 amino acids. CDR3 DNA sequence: TGTGCCTGGAGCCAAACAGCGGGAGGGACTAGCACAGATACGCAGTATTTT. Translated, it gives CAWSQTAGGTSTDTQYF.

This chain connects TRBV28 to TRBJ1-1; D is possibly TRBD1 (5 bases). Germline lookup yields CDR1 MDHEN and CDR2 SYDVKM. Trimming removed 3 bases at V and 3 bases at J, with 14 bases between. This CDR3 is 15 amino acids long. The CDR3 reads CASSFPMGGYTEAFF. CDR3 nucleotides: TGTGCCAGCAGTTTCCCGATGGGGGGGTACACTGAAGCTTTCTTT.

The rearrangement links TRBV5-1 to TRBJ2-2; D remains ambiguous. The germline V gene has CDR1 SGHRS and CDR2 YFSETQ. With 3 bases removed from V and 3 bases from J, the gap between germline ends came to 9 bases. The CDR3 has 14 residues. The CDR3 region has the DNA TGCGCCAGCAGCTCTATACTCGACACCGGGGAGCTGTTTTTT. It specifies CASSSILDTGELFF.

CDR3 in amino acids: CASSLSGIQETQYF. CDR3 bases: TGTGCCAGCAGCCTATCCGGGATTCAAGAGACCCAGTACTTC. The chain couples TRBV7-2 to TRBJ2-5, with a possible D match to TRBD2 (5 bases). V lost 5 bases to trimming and J lost 2 bases, with 12 bases between them. Germline V lookup: CDR1 SGHTA, CDR2 FQGNSA. The length of the CDR3 is 14 residues.

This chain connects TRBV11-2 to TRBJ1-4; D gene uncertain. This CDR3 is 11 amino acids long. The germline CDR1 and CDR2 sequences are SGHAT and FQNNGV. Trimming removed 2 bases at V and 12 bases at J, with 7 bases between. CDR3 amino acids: CASSLSQELFF. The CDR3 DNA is TGTGCCAGCAGCTTATCCCAAGAACTGTTTTTT. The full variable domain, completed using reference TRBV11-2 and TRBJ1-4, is EAGVAQSPRYKIIEKRQSVAFWCNPISGHATLYWYQQILGQGPKLLIQFQNNGVVDDSQLPKDRFSAERLKGVDSTLKIQPAKLEDSAVYLCASSLSQELFFGSGTQLSVL.

CDR3 in amino acids: CASTGGAGSRGYGYTF. DNA for the CDR3: TGTGCCAGCACTGGGGGGGCAGGGTCGCGTGGATATGGCTACACCTTC. The chain employs TRBV27 and TRBJ1-2, with D perhaps matching TRBD1 (6 bases). This CDR3 is 16 amino acids long. The ends were cut back, 7 bases at V and 5 bases at J, with 23 bases in the middle. CDR1 and CDR2 (germline): MNHEY, SMNVEV (reference sequence).

CDR3 in amino acids: CASSSRGQGLSYEQYF. The CDR3 DNA follows: TGTGCCAGCAGTTCCAGGGGGCAAGGGCTCTCCTACGAGCAGTACTTC. The chain joins TRBV27 to TRBJ2-7; 8 bases map to TRBD1. Unmatched junction bases numbered 8, after V lost 4 bases and J lost 0 bases. Germline-derived CDR1 and CDR2 are MNHEY and SMNVEV (reference sequence). The CDR3 extends over 16 amino acids.

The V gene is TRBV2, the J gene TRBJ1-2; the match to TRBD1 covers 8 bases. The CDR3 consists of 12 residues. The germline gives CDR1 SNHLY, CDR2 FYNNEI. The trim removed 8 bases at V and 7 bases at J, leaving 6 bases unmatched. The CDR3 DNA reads TGTGCCAGCGGGACAGGAACCCTTGGCTACACCTTC. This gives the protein CASGTGTLGYTF.

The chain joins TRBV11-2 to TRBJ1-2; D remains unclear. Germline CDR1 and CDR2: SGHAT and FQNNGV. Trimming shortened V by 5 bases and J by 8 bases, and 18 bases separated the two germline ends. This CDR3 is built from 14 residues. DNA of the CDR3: TGTGCCAGCAGCGACCGATGGACGTTTCAGGGCTACACCTTC. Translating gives CASSDRWTFQGYTF.

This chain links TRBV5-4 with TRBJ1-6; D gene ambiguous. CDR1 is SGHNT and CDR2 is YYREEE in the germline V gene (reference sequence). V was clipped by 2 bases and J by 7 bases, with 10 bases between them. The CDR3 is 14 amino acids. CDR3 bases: TGTGCCAGCAGCTTTGTCGATGGAAATTCACCCCTCCACTTT. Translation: CASSFVDGNSPLHF.

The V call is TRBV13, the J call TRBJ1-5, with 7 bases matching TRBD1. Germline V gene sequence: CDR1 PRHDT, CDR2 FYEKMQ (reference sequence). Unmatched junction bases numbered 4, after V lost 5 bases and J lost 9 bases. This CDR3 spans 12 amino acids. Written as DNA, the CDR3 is TGTGCCAGCAGCAAGACAGGGCGGCCCCAGCATTTT. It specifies CASSKTGRPQHF.

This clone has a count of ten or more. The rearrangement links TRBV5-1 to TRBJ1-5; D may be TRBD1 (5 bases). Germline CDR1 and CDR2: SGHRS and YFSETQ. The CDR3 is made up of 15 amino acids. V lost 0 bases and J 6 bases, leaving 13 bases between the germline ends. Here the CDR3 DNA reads TGCGCCAGCAGCTTGGATGGGGGTCCGCTTCAGCCCCAGCATTTT. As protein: CASSLDGGPLQPQHF.